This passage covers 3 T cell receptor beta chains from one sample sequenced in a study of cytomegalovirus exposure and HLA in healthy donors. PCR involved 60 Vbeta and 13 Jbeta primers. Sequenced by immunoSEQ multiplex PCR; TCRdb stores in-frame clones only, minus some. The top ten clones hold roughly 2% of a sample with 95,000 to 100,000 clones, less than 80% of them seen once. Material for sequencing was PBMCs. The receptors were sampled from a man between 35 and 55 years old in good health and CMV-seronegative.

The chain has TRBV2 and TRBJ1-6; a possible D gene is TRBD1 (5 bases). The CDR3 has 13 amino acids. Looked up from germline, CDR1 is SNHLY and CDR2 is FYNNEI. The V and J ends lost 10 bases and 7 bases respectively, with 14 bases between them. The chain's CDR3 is CATKTARNSPLHF. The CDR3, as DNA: TGTGCCACTAAGACAGCTAGGAATTCACCCCTCCACTTT.

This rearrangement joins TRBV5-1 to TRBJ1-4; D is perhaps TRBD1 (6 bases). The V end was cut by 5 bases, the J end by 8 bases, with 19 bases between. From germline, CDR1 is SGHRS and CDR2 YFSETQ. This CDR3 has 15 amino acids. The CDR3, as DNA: TGCGCCAGCAGATTGAACCAGGGGTTTAGGGAAAAACTGTTTTTT. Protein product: CASRLNQGFREKLFF. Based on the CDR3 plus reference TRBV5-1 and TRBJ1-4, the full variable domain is KAGVTQTPRYLIKTRGQQVTLSCSPISGHRSVSWYQQTPGQGLQFLFEYFSETQRNKGNFPGRFSGRQFSNSRSEMNVSTLELGDSALYLCASRLNQGFREKLFFGSGTQLSVL.

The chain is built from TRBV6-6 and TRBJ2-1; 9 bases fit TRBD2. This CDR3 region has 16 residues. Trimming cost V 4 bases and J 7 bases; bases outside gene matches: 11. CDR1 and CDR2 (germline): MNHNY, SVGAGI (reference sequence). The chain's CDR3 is CASSFSGTSSWNEQFF. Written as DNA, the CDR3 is TGTGCCAGCAGTTTCTCCGGGACTAGCTCGTGGAATGAGCAGTTCTTC.